The next 20 T cell receptor beta chains were all read from a single sample in a study of T cell responses to AZD1222 COVID-19 vaccine. Data came from immunoSEQ multiplex PCR; TCRdb stores just in-frame clones and leaves some out. The data show 150,000 or so clones, 70% to 90% seen once. The material was peripheral blood, obtained on day 0 of AZD1222 vaccination. The receptor set was obtained from an adult in good health.

The chain combines TRBV7-9 with TRBJ2-3; 11 positions match TRBD2. In germline, CDR1 is SEHNR, CDR2 FQNEAQ (reference sequence). V lost 5 bases and J lost 3; bases outside the gene matches: 7. The CDR3 sequence is 16 residues long. In DNA form, the CDR3 reads TGTGCCAGCAGCGAAACTAGCGGGGGACGTACAGATACGCAGTATTTT. Encoded protein: CASSETSGGRTDTQYF.

The rearrangement links TRBV20-1 to TRBJ2-7; 9 bases fit TRBD1. Looked up from germline, CDR1 is DFQATT and CDR2 is SNEGSKA (reference sequence). V dropped 3 bases and J dropped 3; count of bases not matched to a gene: 12. This CDR3 has 16 amino acids. CDR3 sequence reads: CSASVSGTGNVYEQYF. CDR3 in DNA: TGCAGTGCTAGTGTTTCCGGGACAGGGAACGTCTACGAGCAGTACTTC.

As DNA, the CDR3 is TGTGCCAGCAGCTTCCAGGGCCTCTACAATGAGCAGTTCTTC. This gives the protein CASSFQGLYNEQFF. V gene TRBV11-1 combines with J gene TRBJ2-1, with D possibly being TRBD1 (5 bases). Trimming took 3 bases from V and 3 from J, leaving 9 bases between them. The CDR3 sequence is 14 residues long. Germline V lookup: CDR1 SGHAT, CDR2 FQDESV (reference sequence).

This sequence joins TRBV6-5 and TRBJ2-2, with 7 nucleotides matching TRBD2. This CDR3 has 13 residues. Trimming at V came to 2 bases and at J to 6 bases, leaving 0 bases not matched to a gene. Germline CDR1 is MNHEY and CDR2 is SVGAGI. The CDR3 loop reads CASSYLAAGELFF. The CDR3 nucleotides are TGTGCCAGCAGTTACCTAGCGGCCGGGGAGCTGTTTTTT.

V and J are TRBV7-9 and TRBJ2-5, with a weak D call TRBD1 (6 bases). Trimming shortened V by 2 bases and J by 3 bases, and 13 bases separated the two germline ends. The length of the CDR3 is 15 residues. Germline V gives CDR1 SEHNR, CDR2 FQNEAQ (reference sequence). The chain's CDR3 is CASSLLFTGKETQYF. Here the CDR3 DNA reads TGTGCCAGCAGCTTACTCTTTACAGGGAAAGAGACCCAGTACTTC.

V and J are TRBV12-3 or TRBV12-4 and TRBJ1-1; D not resolved. The CDR3 loop spans 13 amino acids. V dropped 4 bases and J dropped 4 bases, with 10 bases sitting between them. The CDR3: CASSSDGSTEAFF. The CDR3 coding sequence is TGTGCCAGCAGTTCGGACGGGAGCACTGAAGCTTTCTTT.

This clone was seen only once. The chain couples TRBV28 to TRBJ1-5; D is unresolved. The CDR3 is 12 amino acids. Trimming cost V 6 bases and J 5 bases, with 8 bases left between them. CDR1 is MDHEN, CDR2 SYDVKM, per germline. The CDR3, as DNA: TGTGCCAGCAGCACATTGTATCAGCCCCAGCATTTT. Protein sequence: CASSTLYQPQHF.

The rearrangement links TRBV9 to TRBJ1-4, with a weak D call TRBD1 (6 bases). This CDR3 is 14 amino acids long. The V end was cut by 2 bases, the J end by 5 bases, with 10 bases between. The germline CDR1 and CDR2 sequences are SGDLS and YYNGEE. The CDR3 loop is CASSVTGTNEKLFF. The DNA of the CDR3 is TGTGCCAGCAGCGTGACAGGCACCAATGAAAAACTGTTTTTT.

This clone appeared once. The chain uses TRBV3-1 (or the pseudogene TRBV3-2) and TRBJ2-2; D not resolved. The length of the CDR3 is 14 residues. Germline values: CDR1 LGHDT, CDR2 YNNKEL (reference sequence). V lost 4 bases to trimming and J lost 3 bases, with 9 bases between them. The CDR3 bases are TGTGCCAGCAGCCGGACCGCTCACACCGGGGAGCTGTTTTTT. It yields the protein CASSRTAHTGELFF.

The chain joins TRBV18 to TRBJ2-2; 9 positions agree with TRBD1. Germline CDR1 is KGHSH and CDR2 is LQKENI. The CDR3 has 16 amino acids. The J segment lost 1 base and the V segment lost 1 base, leaving 1 base of the junction unmatched. In DNA, the CDR3 is TGTGCCAGCTCACCACAGGGACAGGGGAACACCGGGGAGCTGTTTTTT. This gives the protein CASSPQGQGNTGELFF.

The table lists this clone with a few counts. The V call is TRBV28, the J call TRBJ1-6; no clear D gene. The CDR3 totals 17 residues. V gave up 5 bases and J gave up 3 bases, with 17 bases separating them. CDR1 and CDR2 from the germline V gene are MDHEN and SYDVKM. CDR3 sequence (DNA): TGTGCCAGCAGTCCCAGACGCGCCAGTAGCTATAATTCACCCCTCCACTTT. As protein: CASSPRRASSYNSPLHF.

The chain couples TRBV10-3 to TRBJ2-7; perhaps D is TRBD1 or TRBD2 (6 bases each). V was pared by 10 bases and J by 2 bases, with 12 bases between. The germline CDR1 and CDR2 sequences are ENHRY and SYGVKD. The CDR3 runs 12 residues. CDR3 sequence: CATEGGPYEQYF. CDR3 in DNA: TGTGCCACTGAGGGGGGACCCTACGAGCAGTACTTC.

This chain joins TRBV9 and TRBJ1-5, with D unresolved. The CDR3 consists of 14 residues. Germline CDR1 is SGDLS and CDR2 is YYNGEE. V lost 0 bases, J lost 5 bases, and 9 bases lay in between. CDR3: CASSVEGKHQPQHF. The CDR3 coding sequence is TGTGCCAGCAGCGTAGAGGGAAAGCATCAGCCCCAGCATTTT.

The genes are TRBV28 and TRBJ2-7; D remains ambiguous. The CDR3 runs 14 residues. V shed 6 bases and J shed 0 bases, with 12 bases lying between them. Germline lookup yields CDR1 MDHEN and CDR2 SYDVKM. The CDR3 DNA sequence: TGTGCCAGCAGCCAAGATGGGGACTCCTACGAGCAGTACTTC. Translated: CASSQDGDSYEQYF. Full variable domain (outside the CDR3, taken from reference TRBV28 and TRBJ2-7): DVKVTQSSRYLVKRTGEKVFLECVQDMDHENMFWYRQDPGLGLRLIYFSYDVKMKEKGDIPEGYSVSREKKERFSLILESASTNQTSMYLCASSQDGDSYEQYFGPGTRLTVT.

The V call is TRBV2, the J call TRBJ2-1; D is possibly TRBD1 (7 bases). The V end lost 5 bases, the J end lost 11 bases, and 22 bases lay between the germline ends. Germline V lookup: CDR1 SNHLY, CDR2 FYNNEI. There are 15 residues in the CDR3. The CDR3 loop is CASSLEGAVRVQQFF. DNA for the CDR3: TGTGCCAGCAGTTTGGAGGGGGCCGTAAGAGTTCAGCAGTTCTTC.

V is TRBV18 and J is TRBJ1-1; D is unresolved. Germline V gives CDR1 KGHSH, CDR2 LQKENI. The CDR3 is 13 amino acids. V was cut by 7 bases and J by 0 bases, with 9 bases left in between. As DNA, the CDR3 is TGTGCCAGCTACCAGTCCCTGAACACTGAAGCTTTCTTT. Translated: CASYQSLNTEAFF.

The genes are TRBV18 and TRBJ1-2; TRBD1 might be the D (6 bases). This CDR3 is 15 amino acids long. Looked up from germline, CDR1 is KGHSH and CDR2 is LQKENI. The V end lost 6 bases, the J end lost 3 bases, and 17 bases lay between the germline ends. CDR3 protein: CASSPAGGADYGYTF. The CDR3 DNA is TGTGCCAGCTCCCCAGCCGGGGGGGCTGACTATGGCTACACCTTC.

The V call is TRBV2, the J call TRBJ1-5; D remains unclear. The CDR3 loop spans 14 amino acids. Trimming stripped 3 bases from V and 0 bases from J, with 6 bases between. Germline CDR1 SNHLY, CDR2 FYNNEI. CDR3 sequence reads: CASSESVSNQPQHF. DNA for the CDR3: TGTGCCAGCAGTGAGTCGGTTAGCAATCAGCCCCAGCATTTT.

The chain combines TRBV30 with TRBJ1-1; D may be TRBD1 (6 bases). CDR1 GTSNPN and CDR2 SVGIG come from the germline V gene (reference sequence). V lost 4 bases, J lost 8 bases, and 14 bases lay in between. The CDR3 length is 12 residues. CDR3 sequence reads: CAWNWRQGEAFF. The DNA for the CDR3 is TGTGCCTGGAACTGGAGGCAGGGGGAAGCTTTCTTT.

A single count supports this clone. The rearrangement uses TRBV20-1 and TRBJ2-7; no clear D. Germline V gene lookup returns CDR1 DFQATT and CDR2 SNEGSKA (reference sequence). Trimming removed 3 bases at V and 2 bases at J, with 17 bases between. The length of the CDR3 is 15 residues. CDR3 coding DNA: TGCAGTGCTAGTGATAACACCGAGTCTACCTACGAGCAGTACTTC. Its translation is CSASDNTESTYEQYF.